Listed below are T cell receptor beta chains from one sample, sequenced in a study of blood T cell repertoires in COVID-19. The data were produced by immunoSEQ multiplex PCR, yet TCRdb's version contains in-frame clones alone and is incomplete. Among some 100,000 clones listed, around 84% were seen once. The sequencing input was peripheral blood. The receptors derive from a woman older than 75 with active or convalescent COVID-19. Both conserved end residues are part of each CDR3. The D gene is left open where the match is weak. Size is stated for part of the rows, as once, few or many counts, or as a class when the clone is expanded.

D: .
length: 12
V: TRBV28
J: TRBJ2-5
size: once
DNA: TGTGCCAGCAGAGGGGTCGTCGAGACCCAGTACTTC
CDR3: CASRGVVETQYF

D: .
length: 13
V: TRBV19
J: TRBJ1-1
size: .
DNA: TGTGCCAGTAGGAACACCTTGAACACTGAAGCTTTCTTT
CDR3: CASRNTLNTEAFF

D: TRBD1
length: 14
V: TRBV7-2
J: TRBJ1-2
size: .
DNA: TGTGCCAGCAGCAAAAACAGGGGGCGGTACGGCTACACCTTC
CDR3: CASSKNRGRYGYTF

D: .
length: 14
V: TRBV19
J: TRBJ1-6
size: .
DNA: TGTGCCAGTAGTACGAACGACAGGAGTTCACCCCTCCACTTT
CDR3: CASSTNDRSSPLHF

D: TRBD1
length: 16
V: TRBV7-8
J: TRBJ2-1
size: .
DNA: TGTGCCAGCAGCCTTTCCCTCGGACAGGGAAGCTATGAGCAGTTCTTC
CDR3: CASSLSLGQGSYEQFF

D: .
length: 14
V: TRBV5-3
J: TRBJ1-3
size: .
DNA: TGTGCCAGAAGCCGTCTACGCTCTGGAAACACCATATATTTT
CDR3: CARSRLRSGNTIYF

D: .
length: 14
V: TRBV10-3
J: TRBJ1-5
size: few
DNA: TGTGCCATCAGTGAGTCGCCGGGGAATCAGCCCCAGCATTTT
CDR3: CAISESPGNQPQHF

D: .
length: 13
V: TRBV7-3
J: TRBJ1-1
size: .
DNA: TGTGCCAGCAGCCGGGAGCAAACTGAAGAAGCTTTCTTT
CDR3: CASSREQTEEAFF

D: TRBD1
length: 15
V: TRBV5-5
J: TRBJ2-7
size: .
DNA: TGTGCCAGCAGCCTTGGGGGCGGACAGGTCTACGAGCAGTACTTC
CDR3: CASSLGGGQVYEQYF

D: TRBD1
length: 15
V: TRBV28
J: TRBJ2-7
size: .
DNA: TGTGCCAGCAGCCCCTCGGGACAGGGACCCCACGAGCAGTACTTC
CDR3: CASSPSGQGPHEQYF

D: TRBD1
length: 16
V: TRBV4-2
J: TRBJ1-6
size: .
DNA: TGTGCCAGCAGCCGAGCAGGGGGGCCCTATAATTCACCCCTCCACTTT
CDR3: CASSRAGGPYNSPLHF

D: TRBD1
length: 16
V: TRBV19
J: TRBJ2-1
size: .
DNA: TGTGCCAGTACTCTAACTACACGGACAGGGCGGAGTGAGCAGTTCTTC
CDR3: CASTLTTRTGRSEQFF

D: TRBD2
length: 18
V: TRBV15
J: TRBJ2-7
size: .
DNA: TGTGCCACCAGCAGAATTGGGCGGGGACTAGCGGGAGGTTACGAGCAGTACTTC
CDR3: CATSRIGRGLAGGYEQYF

D: TRBD1
length: 14
V: TRBV6-6
J: TRBJ2-3
size: .
DNA: TGTGCCAGCAGTTACCGGACAGGGGCAGATACGCAGTATTTT
CDR3: CASSYRTGADTQYF

D: TRBD2
length: 15
V: TRBV25-1
J: TRBJ2-1
size: .
DNA: TGTGCCAGCAGTGGGAGGCCCCTAGCGGGAGGTGAGCAGTTCTTC
CDR3: CASSGRPLAGGEQFF

D: .
length: 16
V: TRBV4-2
J: TRBJ2-2
size: .
DNA: TGTGCCAGCAGCCAAGACGAGAGGGCGGACACCGGGGAGCTGTTTTTT
CDR3: CASSQDERADTGELFF

D: TRBD1
length: 14
V: TRBV5-4
J: TRBJ1-6
size: .
DNA: TGTGCCAGCAGCCCGGGACAGGCCAATTCACCCCTCCACTTT
CDR3: CASSPGQANSPLHF

D: .
length: 13
V: TRBV3-1/TRBV3-2
J: TRBJ1-4
size: .
DNA: TGTGCCAGCAGCCGGCCATCTGATGAAAAACTGTTTTTT
CDR3: CASSRPSDEKLFF

D: .
length: 16
V: TRBV6-5
J: TRBJ1-1
size: .
DNA: TGTGCCAGCAGTTCGTATCTTCCTGGTAGGAACACTGAAGCTTTCTTT
CDR3: CASSSYLPGRNTEAFF

D: TRBD1
length: 18
V: TRBV7-9
J: TRBJ1-4
size: .
DNA: TGTGCCAGCAGCTTAGGGAGACAGGGGCTTGCAACTAATGAAAAACTGTTTTTT
CDR3: CASSLGRQGLATNEKLFF

D: .
length: 17
V: TRBV18
J: TRBJ1-1
size: .
DNA: TGTGCCAGCTCACCTCCTGGCCAGACTGTCATGAACACTGAAGCTTTCTTT
CDR3: CASSPPGQTVMNTEAFF

D: .
length: 14
V: TRBV28
J: TRBJ2-5
size: .
DNA: TGTGCCAGCAGCCCCAGCCTAGGACTGGAGACCCAGTACTTC
CDR3: CASSPSLGLETQYF

D: TRBD1
length: 14
V: TRBV2
J: TRBJ1-2
size: .
DNA: TGTGCCAGCAGTCCCAAAACGACAGGGTATGGCTACACCTTC
CDR3: CASSPKTTGYGYTF

D: .
length: 12
V: TRBV5-5
J: TRBJ1-2
size: .
DNA: TGTGCCAGCAGCTTGGCTCGATTAGGGGACACCTTC
CDR3: CASSLARLGDTF

D: TRBD1
length: 12
V: TRBV5-1
J: TRBJ2-5
size: .
DNA: TGCGCCAGCAGGACAGGGATGGAGACCCAGTACTTC
CDR3: CASRTGMETQYF

D: TRBD2
length: 15
V: TRBV18
J: TRBJ2-7
size: .
DNA: TGTGCCAGCTCCCTCATGGGCGGGAGAGACTACGAGCAGTACTTC
CDR3: CASSLMGGRDYEQYF

D: .
length: 14
V: TRBV10-3
J: TRBJ2-3
size: .
DNA: TGTGCCATCAGTGAATCCAGGGGTAAGGATACGCAGTATTTT
CDR3: CAISESRGKDTQYF

D: .
length: 13
V: TRBV6-6
J: TRBJ1-1
size: .
DNA: TGTGCCAGCAGTAACCAGGGGAACACTGAAGCTTTCTTT
CDR3: CASSNQGNTEAFF

D: TRBD1
length: 15
V: TRBV3-1/TRBV3-2
J: TRBJ2-7
size: .
DNA: TGTGCCAGCAGCCTTTCGGGACAGGGCCCCTACGAGCAGTACTTC
CDR3: CASSLSGQGPYEQYF

D: .
length: 15
V: TRBV28
J: TRBJ1-4
size: .
DNA: TGTGCCAGCACCCTCTGGGGGCAGGGTAATGAAAAACTGTTTTTT
CDR3: CASTLWGQGNEKLFF

D: TRBD1
length: 17
V: TRBV5-1
J: TRBJ1-6
size: .
DNA: TGCGCCAGCAGCTTGCACGGGACAGGGATCGGTAATTCACCCCTCCACTTT
CDR3: CASSLHGTGIGNSPLHF

D: TRBD2
length: 16
V: TRBV5-6
J: TRBJ2-5
size: few
DNA: TGTGCCAGCATCAATAGCGGGAGGGTACCGGGGGAGACCCAGTACTTC
CDR3: CASINSGRVPGETQYF

D: .
length: 13
V: TRBV29-1
J: TRBJ2-1
size: .
DNA: TGCAGCGGGGCCGGGACACTGAACAATGAGCAGTTCTTC
CDR3: CSGAGTLNNEQFF

D: .
length: 13
V: TRBV5-4
J: TRBJ1-5
size: few
DNA: TGTGCCAGCAGCTTGGGTTCGGATCAGCCCCAGCATTTT
CDR3: CASSLGSDQPQHF

D: .
length: 14
V: TRBV5-6
J: TRBJ1-3
size: .
DNA: TGTGCCAGCAGCCGGGACACGGCGGGAAACACCATATATTTT
CDR3: CASSRDTAGNTIYF

D: TRBD1
length: 16
V: TRBV5-1
J: TRBJ2-2
size: .
DNA: TGCGCCAGCAGCAAGGGACAGGTTTTTCTCACCGGGGAGCTGTTTTTT
CDR3: CASSKGQVFLTGELFF

D: .
length: 12
V: TRBV7-2
J: TRBJ2-3
size: .
DNA: TGTGCCAGCAGCCATAGCATAGATACGCAGTATTTT
CDR3: CASSHSIDTQYF

D: .
length: 13
V: TRBV11-2
J: TRBJ2-7
size: .
DNA: TGTGCCAGCAGCTTAGACAGGGTAAACGAGCAGTACTTC
CDR3: CASSLDRVNEQYF

D: .
length: 14
V: TRBV10-3
J: TRBJ1-5
size: .
DNA: TGTGCCATCAGTGCCCAAGCCACCGCAAAGCCCCAGCATTTT
CDR3: CAISAQATAKPQHF

D: .
length: 13
V: TRBV12-3/TRBV12-4
J: TRBJ2-3
size: .
DNA: TGTGCCAGCAGTTTAGACAGGGTGGATACGCAGTATTTT
CDR3: CASSLDRVDTQYF

D: TRBD1
length: 14
V: TRBV19
J: TRBJ1-1
size: .
DNA: TGTGCCAGTAGTACTCGGACAGGGGGCACTGAAGCTTTCTTT
CDR3: CASSTRTGGTEAFF

D: TRBD2
length: 13
V: TRBV10-3
J: TRBJ2-1
size: .
DNA: TGTGCCATCAGCGGGACTAGCGGGATGGTGCAGTTCTTC
CDR3: CAISGTSGMVQFF

D: TRBD1
length: 13
V: TRBV28
J: TRBJ1-6
size: .
DNA: TGTGCCAGCAGCGGGACAGGGAATTCACCCCTCCACTTT
CDR3: CASSGTGNSPLHF

D: TRBD2
length: 15
V: TRBV19
J: TRBJ2-5
size: .
DNA: TGTGCCAGTACTCCGACTAGCTCGAACCAAGAGACCCAGTACTTC
CDR3: CASTPTSSNQETQYF

D: TRBD1
length: 14
V: TRBV18
J: TRBJ2-7
size: .
DNA: TGTGCCAGCGGGCGATTTGACAGGGACTACGAGCAGTACTTC
CDR3: CASGRFDRDYEQYF